The 4 T cell receptor beta chains below all came from one sample that was sequenced in a study of somatic mutations in cytotoxic T cells in rheumatoid arthritis. Profiled with immunoSEQ multiplex PCR; TCRdb holds only in-frame clones, not every one. The profile shows under 20,000 clones, approximately 87% of them singletons. Sequencing was carried out using CD8+ T cells sorted from blood. These receptors came from a man aged 40-55 years in good health.

This clone was observed a few times. This chain links TRBV9 with TRBJ1-5; 7 bases are a match to TRBD1. Germline V gene lookup returns CDR1 SGDLS and CDR2 YYNGEE. V gave up 0 bases and J gave up 6 bases; unmatched junction bases: 9. The CDR3 extends over 16 amino acids. Here the CDR3 reads CASSVGGDSFVQPQHF. The CDR3 coding sequence is TGTGCCAGCAGCGTAGGCGGGGACAGTTTCGTTCAGCCCCAGCATTTT.

The DNA of the CDR3 is TGTGCCAGCAGTCCCACAGGGGGCCTTCAGCCCCAGCATTTT. Its translation is CASSPTGGLQPQHF. The gene calls are TRBV28 and TRBJ1-5, with 9 positions matching TRBD1. V was clipped by 5 bases and J by 6 bases; unmatched bases: 5. The CDR3 is 14 amino acids. The germline V gene has CDR1 MDHEN and CDR2 SYDVKM.

J is TRBJ2-2 and V is TRBV4-3; TRBD2 matches 9 bases. The CDR3 runs to 16 residues. With 0 bases clipped from V and 6 bases from J, the junction kept 5 bases outside the gene matches. CDR1 is LGHNA and CDR2 is YSLEER in the germline V gene. The CDR3: CASSQDTGLASGELFF. The DNA of the CDR3 is TGCGCCAGCAGCCAAGATACGGGACTAGCTTCCGGGGAGCTGTTTTTT.

CDR3 bases: TGTGCCAGCAGTTTGGCGCGGGCCCAAGCTAGCACAGATACGCAGTATTTT. This translates into CASSLARAQASTDTQYF. The chain is built from TRBV27 and TRBJ2-3; tentatively, D is TRBD2 (5 bases). CDR1 is MNHEY and CDR2 is SMNVEV in the germline V gene (reference sequence). CDR3 length equals 17 residues. V was clipped by 3 bases and J by 0 bases, with 16 bases between them.